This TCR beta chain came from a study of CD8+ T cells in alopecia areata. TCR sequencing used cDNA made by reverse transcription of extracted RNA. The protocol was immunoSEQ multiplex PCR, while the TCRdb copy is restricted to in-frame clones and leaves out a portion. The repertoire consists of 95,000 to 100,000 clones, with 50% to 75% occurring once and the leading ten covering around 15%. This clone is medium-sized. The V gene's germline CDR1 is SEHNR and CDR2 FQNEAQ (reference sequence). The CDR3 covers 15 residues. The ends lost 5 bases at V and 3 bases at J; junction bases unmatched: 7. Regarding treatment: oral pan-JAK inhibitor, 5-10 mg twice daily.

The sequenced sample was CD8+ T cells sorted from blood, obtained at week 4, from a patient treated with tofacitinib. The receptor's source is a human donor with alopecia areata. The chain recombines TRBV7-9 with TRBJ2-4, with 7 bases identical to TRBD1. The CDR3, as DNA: TGTGCCAGCAGCCCGACAGGGTCGGACAAAAACATTCAGTACTTC. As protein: CASSPTGSDKNIQYF.